The 27 T cell receptor beta chains listed next were all sequenced from one sample in a study of cytomegalovirus exposure and HLA in healthy donors. The PCR had 60 Vbeta and 13 Jbeta primers. This table comes from immunoSEQ multiplex PCR, and its TCRdb copy is limited to in-frame clones, with some not included. The sample has 190,000 or so clones; roughly four fifths are singletons. Source material: PBMCs. The receptors were sampled from a man over 45 in good health and CMV-seronegative.

The chain is built from TRBV4-2 and TRBJ2-1, with 10 bases matching TRBD2. The germline gives CDR1 LGHNA, CDR2 YNFKEQ. The length of the CDR3 is 16 residues. Trimming at V came to 2 bases and at J to 0 bases, leaving 1 base not matched to a gene. The CDR3 here is CASSQRLAGSYNEQFF. The CDR3, as DNA: TGTGCCAGCAGCCAACGACTAGCGGGCTCCTACAATGAGCAGTTCTTC.

This clone showed up just a few times. The chain has TRBV5-1 and TRBJ1-6; D is uncertain. V gave up 0 bases and J gave up 5 bases, with 6 bases separating them. The CDR3 is made up of 14 amino acids. Germline CDR1 is SGHRS and CDR2 is YFSETQ. CDR3 coding DNA: TGCGCCAGCAGCTTGGGGGCAGATAATTCACCCCTCCACTTT. This gives the protein CASSLGADNSPLHF. Based on the CDR3 plus reference TRBV5-1 and TRBJ1-6, the full variable domain is KAGVTQTPRYLIKTRGQQVTLSCSPISGHRSVSWYQQTPGQGLQFLFEYFSETQRNKGNFPGRFSGRQFSNSRSEMNVSTLELGDSALYLCASSLGADNSPLHFGNGTRLTVT.

The rearrangement uses TRBV20-1 and TRBJ2-5, with D maybe TRBD2 (6 bases). The CDR3 has 11 residues. Germline values: CDR1 DFQATT, CDR2 SNEGSKA (reference sequence). CDR3 in DNA: TGCAGCGCGGGACCCAGGGAGACCCAGTACTTC. It codes for CSAGPRETQYF.

V gene TRBV6-5 combines with J gene TRBJ2-3, with D possibly matching TRBD1 (6 bases). The CDR3 is 15 amino acids. Per the germline V gene, CDR1 is MNHEY and CDR2 is SVGAGI. The DNA for the CDR3 is TGTGTCACAGGGCGGAATAAAAGATACACAGATACGCAGTATTTT. This sequence encodes CVTGRNKRYTDTQYF.

The V gene is TRBV18, the J gene TRBJ1-5; TRBD1 aligns across 9 bases. The CDR3 sequence is 18 residues long. Germline-derived CDR1 and CDR2 are KGHSH and LQKENI. V lost 1 base and J lost 1; bases outside the gene matches: 8. The CDR3 sequence: CASSPLGPGTGSNQPQHF. CDR3 sequence (DNA): TGTGCCAGCTCACCACTCGGCCCCGGGACAGGGAGCAATCAGCCCCAGCATTTT. The full variable domain, rest sourced from reference TRBV18 and TRBJ1-5, is NAGVMQNPRHLVRRRGQEARLRCSPMKGHSHVYWYRQLPEEGLKFMVYLQKENIIDESGMPKERFSAEFPKEGPSILRIQQVVRGDSAAYFCASSPLGPGTGSNQPQHFGDGTRLSIL.

The V call is TRBV6-6, the J call TRBJ2-2, with TRBD2 identical over 10 bases. The germline V gene has CDR1 MNHNY and CDR2 SVGAGI (reference sequence). With V trimmed by 0 bases and J by 5 bases, 3 bases remained unmatched. This CDR3 has 16 residues. CDR3 region: CASSYSELAGTGELFF. Written as DNA, the CDR3 is TGTGCCAGCAGTTACTCGGAACTAGCGGGGACCGGGGAGCTGTTTTTT.

The chain employs TRBV5-1 and TRBJ2-2; 7 bases agree with TRBD2. J was trimmed by 2 bases and V by 6 bases; bases with no gene match: 10. Germline CDR1 reads SGHRS; CDR2 reads YFSETQ. The CDR3 is 16 residues long. The CDR3 region is CASISTAGPNTGELFF. The CDR3, as DNA: TGCGCCAGCATTAGTACAGCGGGACCTAACACCGGGGAGCTGTTTTTT.

The table lists this clone with a count of one. V and J are TRBV28 and TRBJ2-5; unclear D gene. Germline V CDR1 and CDR2: MDHEN, SYDVKM. The CDR3 length is 12 residues. V was pared by 7 bases and J by 5 bases, with 11 bases between. Here the CDR3 reads CASKSSVETQYF. In nucleotides, the CDR3 is TGTGCCAGCAAATCATCGGTCGAGACCCAGTACTTC.

This sequence joins TRBV18 and TRBJ1-2; D is ambiguous. The length of the CDR3 is 15 residues. With 3 bases removed from V and 0 bases from J, the gap between germline ends came to 11 bases. Germline V gene lookup returns CDR1 KGHSH and CDR2 LQKENI. The DNA for the CDR3 is TGTGCCAGCTCACCTTCCACGGGATCTAACTATGGCTACACCTTC. It codes for CASSPSTGSNYGYTF.

As DNA, the CDR3 is TGTGCCAGCTCACTTCGAGGAGATACGCAGTATTTT. Encoded protein: CASSLRGDTQYF. This chain joins TRBV18 and TRBJ2-3; D remains ambiguous. V dropped 4 bases and J dropped 5 bases, with 7 bases sitting between them. Germline V gene lookup returns CDR1 KGHSH and CDR2 LQKENI. This CDR3 is built from 12 residues. The entire variable domain, with the rest obtained from reference TRBV18 and TRBJ2-3, is as follows: NAGVMQNPRHLVRRRGQEARLRCSPMKGHSHVYWYRQLPEEGLKFMVYLQKENIIDESGMPKERFSAEFPKEGPSILRIQQVVRGDSAAYFCASSLRGDTQYFGPGTRLTVL.

This sequence joins TRBV4-3 and TRBJ1-6; D is ambiguous. There are 15 residues in the CDR3. CDR1 and CDR2 (germline): LGHNA, YSLEER. With 1 base removed from V and 7 bases from J, the gap between germline ends came to 11 bases. This CDR3 is CASSQALAANSPLHF. CDR3 bases: TGCGCCAGCAGCCAAGCTCTGGCAGCGAATTCACCCCTCCACTTT.

This clone showed up just once. The chain employs TRBV7-6 and TRBJ2-7; 11 bases line up with TRBD2. CDR3 length: 16 residues. Germline values: CDR1 SGHVS, CDR2 FNYEAQ. Trimming at V came to 3 bases and at J to 3 bases, leaving 7 bases not matched to a gene. The CDR3 protein is CASSLAPTSGIYEQYF. As DNA, the CDR3 is TGTGCCAGCAGCTTGGCCCCGACTAGCGGGATCTACGAGCAGTACTTC.

This clone came up a few times. The chain is built from TRBV18 and TRBJ2-3; 9 nucleotides align to TRBD2. This CDR3 comprises 16 residues. Germline CDR1 is KGHSH and CDR2 is LQKENI. The junction had 9 bases not matched to a gene; V was cut back by 0 bases and J by 8 bases. The CDR3 spells CASSPPSGGGAGTQYF. The CDR3 DNA reads TGTGCCAGCTCACCACCGTCTGGCGGGGGGGCCGGTACGCAGTATTTT.

The rearrangement links TRBV5-6 to TRBJ2-7, with 10 positions matching TRBD2. V was clipped by 4 bases and J by 3 bases; unmatched bases: 4. The CDR3 covers 14 residues. CDR1 and CDR2 from the germline V gene are SGHDT and YYEEEE. CDR3 in amino acids: CASSSSGGIYEQYF. The CDR3 DNA follows: TGTGCCAGCAGCAGTAGCGGGGGGATCTACGAGCAGTACTTC.

The CDR3 bases are TGTGCCAGCAGCCGACAGGGTAGGCAGCCCCAGCATTTT. Protein: CASSRQGRQPQHF. The chain joins TRBV7-2 to TRBJ1-5, with TRBD1 identical over 7 bases. Germline V gene data show CDR1 as SGHTA and CDR2 as FQGNSA. This CDR3 has 13 amino acids. With 5 bases clipped from V and 7 bases from J, the junction kept 5 bases outside the gene matches.

The CDR3 loop reads CASSGTSSSWTQYF. The CDR3 DNA follows: TGTGCCAGCAGCGGGACTAGCTCCTCCTGGACCCAGTACTTC. The chain couples TRBV7-2 to TRBJ2-5, with 9 positions matching TRBD2. V shed 5 bases, J shed 7 bases, and the junction held 8 bases outside the gene matches. CDR1 is SGHTA, CDR2 FQGNSA, per germline. CDR3 length equals 14 residues.

The rearrangement joins TRBV7-2 to TRBJ1-5; 10 nucleotides match TRBD1. V lost 5 bases and J lost 6; bases outside the gene matches: 4. The CDR3 consists of 14 residues. The germline V gene encodes CDR1 SGHTA and CDR2 FQGNSA. The DNA of the CDR3 is TGTGCCAGCAGCCCTGACAGGGGGCCTCAGCCCCAGCATTTT. As protein: CASSPDRGPQPQHF.

This clone appeared a single time. J is TRBJ2-7 and V is TRBV6-6; 12 nucleotides match TRBD2. The CDR3 runs to 15 residues. V was clipped by 5 bases and J by 6 bases; unmatched bases: 8. Germline CDR1 reads MNHNY; CDR2 reads SVGAGI (reference sequence). The CDR3 loop reads CASSRLAGERSEQYF. The CDR3 DNA reads TGTGCCAGCAGTCGACTAGCGGGAGAGAGATCCGAGCAGTACTTC.

The genes are TRBV2 and TRBJ2-5; a weak D match, TRBD2 (5 bases). Germline lookup yields CDR1 SNHLY and CDR2 FYNNEI. CDR3 size: 11 residues. V lost 10 bases to trimming and J lost 5 bases, with 11 bases between them. The CDR3 nucleotides are TGTGCCACTGGCTTAGCGGAGACCCAGTACTTC. Amino acid sequence: CATGLAETQYF.

The rearrangement uses TRBV9 and TRBJ2-1; 9 bases map to TRBD2. There are 16 residues in the CDR3. CDR1 and CDR2 from the germline V gene are SGDLS and YYNGEE. J lost 3 bases, V lost 5 bases, and 9 bases had no gene match. This CDR3 is CASRAGSGSRYNEQFF. The CDR3 region has the DNA TGTGCCAGCAGAGCTGGTAGCGGGAGCCGCTACAATGAGCAGTTCTTC.

The rearrangement links TRBV5-6 to TRBJ2-5; a possible D gene is TRBD1 (6 bases). Trimming took off 1 base at V and 0 bases at J, with 13 bases between the two ends. The CDR3 spans 16 residues. Per germline, CDR1 SGHDT and CDR2 YYEEEE. CDR3 residues: CASSLRGSANQETQYF. As DNA, the CDR3 is TGTGCCAGCAGCTTGAGGGGGTCCGCGAACCAAGAGACCCAGTACTTC. Combining the CDR3 with reference TRBV5-6 and TRBJ2-5 gives the whole variable domain DAGVTQSPTHLIKTRGQQVTLRCSPKSGHDTVSWYQQALGQGPQFIFQYYEEEERQRGNFPDRFSGHQFPNYSSELNVNALLLGDSALYLCASSLRGSANQETQYFGPGTRLLVL.

The chain recombines TRBV7-2 with TRBJ2-7; 7 bases are a match to TRBD2. Looked up from germline, CDR1 is SGHTA and CDR2 is FQGNSA. V trimming: 3 bases; J trimming: 5 bases; junction bases outside the gene matches: 10. CDR3 length: 15 amino acids. CDR3: CASSLGGSSGNEQYF. Here the CDR3 DNA reads TGTGCCAGCAGCTTGGGGGGGTCATCCGGGAACGAGCAGTACTTC.

The genes are TRBV7-6 and TRBJ2-1, with 9 positions matching TRBD2. This CDR3 comprises 14 residues. CDR1 and CDR2 from the germline V gene are SGHVS and FNYEAQ. J gave up 7 bases and V 5 bases, and 6 bases lay outside the gene matches. Written as DNA, the CDR3 is TGTGCCAGCAGCAATCCGACTAGCGGTAATGAGCAGTTCTTC. This translates into CASSNPTSGNEQFF.

The chain has TRBV19 and TRBJ2-6, with TRBD1 identical over 7 bases. CDR3 length: 15 amino acids. Trimming removed 3 bases from V and 2 bases from J; junction bases left unmatched: 1. The V gene's germline CDR1 is LNHDA and CDR2 SQIVND (reference sequence). This CDR3 reads CASSITGAGANVLTF. The CDR3 coding sequence is TGTGCCAGTAGTATTACAGGGGCTGGGGCCAACGTCCTGACTTTC.

The CDR3 region has the DNA TGTGCCAGCAGCTTGGGTATGGGAGGTGCGCAGCAGTACTTC. Translating it yields CASSLGMGGAQQYF. The J gene is TRBJ2-7, the V gene TRBV5-6; tentative D call: TRBD2 (6 bases). The V end was cut by 0 bases, the J end by 8 bases, with 15 bases between. The CDR3 length is 14 residues. Germline CDR1 and CDR2: SGHDT and YYEEEE.

This sequence joins TRBV29-1 and TRBJ1-3, with D tentatively TRBD1 (6 bases). CDR1 and CDR2 (germline): SQVTM, ANQGSEA. Deletions cut 3 bases from V and 1 base from J, with 10 bases between. CDR3 length: 14 amino acids. This chain's CDR3 is CSVDDRTSGNTIYF. CDR3 in DNA: TGCAGCGTTGACGACAGGACTTCTGGAAACACCATATATTTT. Full variable domain (missing parts from reference TRBV29-1 and TRBJ1-3): SAVISQKPSRDICQRGTSLTIQCQVDSQVTMMFWYRQQPGQSLTLIATANQGSEATYESGFVIDKFPISRPNLTFSTLTVSNMSPEDSSIYLCSVDDRTSGNTIYFGEGSWLTVV.

V gene TRBV5-1 combines with J gene TRBJ2-5; 8 nucleotides align to TRBD1. This CDR3 has 15 amino acids. The trim removed 7 bases at V and 5 bases at J, leaving 13 bases unmatched. Germline CDR1 SGHRS, CDR2 YFSETQ. The chain's CDR3 is CASQGQGFLLETQYF. The CDR3 DNA follows: TGCGCCAGCCAAGGACAGGGCTTTCTTTTGGAGACCCAGTACTTC. Using reference TRBV5-1 and TRBJ2-5 for the parts outside the CDR3, the full variable domain is KAGVTQTPRYLIKTRGQQVTLSCSPISGHRSVSWYQQTPGQGLQFLFEYFSETQRNKGNFPGRFSGRQFSNSRSEMNVSTLELGDSALYLCASQGQGFLLETQYFGPGTRLLVL.